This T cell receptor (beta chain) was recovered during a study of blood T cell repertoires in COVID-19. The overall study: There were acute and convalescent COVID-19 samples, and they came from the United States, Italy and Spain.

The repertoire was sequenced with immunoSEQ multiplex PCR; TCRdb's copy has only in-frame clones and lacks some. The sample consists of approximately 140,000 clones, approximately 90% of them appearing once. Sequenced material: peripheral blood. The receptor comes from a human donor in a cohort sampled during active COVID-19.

The CDR3 sequence is CASSLGTERAYEQYF. The CDR3 DNA sequence: TGTGCCAGCAGCCTGGGGACAGAAAGAGCCTACGAGCAGTACTTC. The chain links TRBV3-1 (or the pseudogene TRBV3-2) to TRBJ2-7, with 7 bases matching TRBD1. CDR1 is LGHDT, CDR2 YNNKEL, per germline (reference sequence). The CDR3 is 15 amino acids. Unmatched junction bases numbered 8, after V lost 4 bases and J lost 2 bases.